A selection of T cell receptor beta chains follows, all from one sample in a study of kidney transplant recipient with SARS-CoV-2 infection. TCRdb passed the reads through MiXCR, listing each CDR3 protein once. The sample holds under 250,000 distinct CDR3 sequences; 29% are singletons and the top ten take under 7.5%. Sequenced here: a blood sample, sampled at baseline and between days 110 and 120 from a kidney transplant recipient. Receptor source: a male patient in his thirties who had COVID-19 and was a kidney transplant recipient. Some T cells may have come from the graft donor. Both conserved end residues are part of each CDR3. The D gene is left open where the match is weak. The size entry is marked missing in some rows and otherwise reads once, few, many or a size class.

v_call: TRBV25-1
clone_size: few
d_call: TRBD1
j_call: TRBJ1-4
cdr3_nt: TGTGCCAGCAGTGCCGGGACAGCGAATGAAAAACTGTTTTTT
cdr3_aa: CASSAGTANEKLFF

v_call: TRBV4-2
clone_size: many
d_call: NA
j_call: TRBJ1-6
cdr3_nt: TGTGCCAGCAGCCAAGATGACCGCAGGGCGTCCTATAATTCACCCCTCCACTTT
cdr3_aa: CASSQDDRRASYNSPLHF

v_call: TRBV6-1
clone_size: many
d_call: NA
j_call: TRBJ2-7
cdr3_nt: TGTGCCAGCAGTCGGAGTCACTCCGGAAGCTACGAGCAGTACTTC
cdr3_aa: CASSRSHSGSYEQYF

v_call: TRBV5-1
clone_size: many
d_call: NA
j_call: TRBJ2-2
cdr3_nt: TGCGCCAGCAGCCCCGGACATTCGAACACCGGGGAGCTGTTTTTT
cdr3_aa: CASSPGHSNTGELFF

v_call: TRBV5-1
clone_size: many
d_call: TRBD1
j_call: TRBJ1-4
cdr3_nt: TGCGCCAGCAACCGACAGGGGACGGCTAATGAAAAACTGTTTTTT
cdr3_aa: CASNRQGTANEKLFF

v_call: TRBV19
clone_size: many
d_call: NA
j_call: TRBJ1-5
cdr3_nt: TGTGCCAGTAGTCGCCAAGAAAATCAGCCCCAGCATTTT
cdr3_aa: CASSRQENQPQHF

v_call: TRBV8-2
clone_size: many
d_call: NA
j_call: TRBJ2-6
cdr3_nt: TGTGGCAGCATTCTCAGGATAACACAAAGTCGGGCCAACGTCCTGACTTTC
cdr3_aa: CGSILRITQSRANVLTF

v_call: TRBV4-2
clone_size: many
d_call: NA
j_call: TRBJ1-6
cdr3_nt: TGTGCCAGCAGCCAAGACTATAAAGGAGATTCACCCCTCCACTTT
cdr3_aa: CASSQDYKGDSPLHF

v_call: TRBV25-1
clone_size: many
d_call: TRBD2
j_call: TRBJ2-7
cdr3_nt: TGTGCCAGCCGACAAGGGGAGGGTTACTACGAGCAGTACTTC
cdr3_aa: CASRQGEGYYEQYF

v_call: TRBV5-5
clone_size: many
d_call: NA
j_call: TRBJ1-2
cdr3_nt: TGTGCCAGCAGCTTGGGGAGTGCGGAGGCGGGCTATGGCTACACCTTC
cdr3_aa: CASSLGSAEAGYGYTF

v_call: TRBV20-1
clone_size: few
d_call: NA
j_call: TRBJ2-5
cdr3_nt: TGCAGTGCTCCGAAACCGGGGGCCAGACAAGAGACCCAGTACTTC
cdr3_aa: CSAPKPGARQETQYF

v_call: TRBV5-8
clone_size: few
d_call: NA
j_call: TRBJ1-2
cdr3_nt: TGTGCCAGCTGTCGGAATCATCCACGAAAGACCTATGGCTACACCTTC
cdr3_aa: CASCRNHPRKTYGYTF

v_call: TRBV5-4
clone_size: NA
d_call: NA
j_call: TRBJ2-3
cdr3_nt: TGTGCCAGCCGCCTCTCAGGGGCCGGAGATACGCAGTATTTT
cdr3_aa: CASRLSGAGDTQYF

v_call: TRBV2
clone_size: many
d_call: TRBD1
j_call: TRBJ2-5
cdr3_nt: TGTGCCAGCAGTGGGGGGACAGAAGAGACCCAGTACTTC
cdr3_aa: CASSGGTEETQYF

v_call: TRBV6-5
clone_size: NA
d_call: TRBD1
j_call: TRBJ1-5
cdr3_nt: TGTGCCAGCAGTCTGGGACAGTTCAATCAGCCCCAGCATTTT
cdr3_aa: CASSLGQFNQPQHF

v_call: TRBV6-5
clone_size: many
d_call: TRBD1
j_call: TRBJ2-1
cdr3_nt: TGTGCCAGCAGGAACCGGGACAGGGAGGTCTATGAGCAGTTCTTC
cdr3_aa: CASRNRDREVYEQFF

v_call: TRBV7-6
clone_size: few
d_call: TRBD2
j_call: TRBJ2-5
cdr3_nt: TGTGCCAGCAGCCCAGCAGCGGGAGGGGACGGAGAGACCCAGTACTTC
cdr3_aa: CASSPAAGGDGETQYF

v_call: TRBV19
clone_size: NA
d_call: NA
j_call: TRBJ2-6
cdr3_nt: TGTGCCAGTAGTAGTGTTTCTGGGGTCAACGTCCTGACTTTC
cdr3_aa: CASSSVSGVNVLTF

v_call: TRBV9
clone_size: many
d_call: NA
j_call: TRBJ2-2
cdr3_nt: TGTGCCAGCAGCGAACCTACCGGGGAGCTGTTTTTT
cdr3_aa: CASSEPTGELFF

v_call: TRBV7-9
clone_size: few
d_call: NA
j_call: TRBJ1-1
cdr3_nt: TGTGCCAGCAGCCCGGACTCTGAAGCTTTCTTT
cdr3_aa: CASSPDSEAFF

v_call: TRBV5-4
clone_size: NA
d_call: NA
j_call: TRBJ2-7
cdr3_nt: TGTGCCAGCAGCCCGGCAGAGGGAATGGGTGAGCAGTACTTC
cdr3_aa: CASSPAEGMGEQYF

v_call: TRBV5-5
clone_size: many
d_call: NA
j_call: TRBJ1-2
cdr3_nt: TGTGCCAGCAGCGAATATGTCTCGCGAAAGACCTATGGCTACACCTTC
cdr3_aa: CASSEYVSRKTYGYTF